This T cell receptor beta chain was sequenced during a study of shared clonotypes between healthy human individuals. The material for each subset, its genomic DNA, was split evenly across several immunoSEQ plates. Generated by immunoSEQ multiplex PCR, the TCRdb table keeps only in-frame clones and is missing some. Here the sample spans about 980,000 clones, approximately 76% being singletons. Sequenced: memory CD4+ T cells sorted from blood. This sample's subset: CD45RA-negative fraction. The clonotype originates from a man younger than 35 in good health.

The CDR3 is CASTRTNEKLFF. CDR3 DNA sequence: TGTGCCAGCACCCGCACTAATGAAAAACTGTTTTTT. The gene calls are TRBV7-9 and TRBJ1-4; D is ambiguous. V shed 7 bases and J shed 2 bases, with 5 bases lying between them. Germline V lookup: CDR1 SEHNR, CDR2 FQNEAQ (reference sequence). CDR3 size: 12 residues.